This T cell receptor beta chain was sequenced for a study of CD8+CD57+ T cells in acquired aplastic anemia. Patients picked for sequencing had shown CD8+CD57+ cell expansion detected by flow cytometry. The use of genomic DNA as template underpinned the TCR beta VDJ and CDR3 profiling. TCRdb independently ran MiXCR on the reads; one entry per CDR3 protein. The sample has hundreds of thousands of distinct CDR3 sequences; roughly 34% are singletons. V lost 5 bases and J lost 2, with 20 bases in between. The germline V gene has CDR1 MNHEY and CDR2 SMNVEV (reference sequence). The CDR3 is 17 amino acids. The rearrangement links TRBV27 to TRBJ2-3; tentatively, D is TRBD2 (5 bases). The source is a human donor with aplastic anemia. The sequenced sample consisted of sorted CD4+, CD8+, or CD8+CD57+ T cells (not recorded which) from PBMCs. CDR3 residues: CASSARASPPSTDTQYF. The CDR3 DNA reads TGTGCCAGCAGTGCCCGCGCTAGCCCACCTTCCACAGATACGCAGTATTTT.